The entry that follows covers one TCR beta chain sequence. The entry originates in a study of blood T cell repertoires in COVID-19. On the study more broadly: COVID-19 samples, acute and convalescent, were from the United States, Italy and Spain. PBMCs, B-cell-depleted T cells, or T cells were the source of the cDNA or gDNA that made up the material.

Authors' data handling: Reference gene primer amplification yielded estimated nucleated cell counts. Clones were read by immunoSEQ multiplex PCR, and TCRdb kept only the in-frame ones, dropping some. The V and J calls and clone size were taken over from that table, and D and trimming were inferred from the DNA. The data show roughly 230,000 clones, 82% seen once. Trimming removed 3 bases at V and 3 bases at J, with 4 bases between. The CDR3 loop spans 12 amino acids. Germline CDR1 SGHNT, CDR2 YENEEA. The sample was peripheral blood. The chain employs TRBV11-3 and TRBJ2-3; unclear D gene. The receptor was derived from an elderly woman with acute or convalescent COVID-19. This chain's CDR3 is CASSFPTDTQYF. In nucleotides, the CDR3 is TGTGCCAGCAGCTTCCCTACAGATACGCAGTATTTT.